The rows below give T cell receptor beta chains drawn from one sample of a study of shared clonotypes between healthy human individuals. The protocol was immunoSEQ multiplex PCR, while the TCRdb copy is restricted to in-frame clones and leaves out a portion. Of around 99,000 clones in the sample, 60% to 75% are singletons; the top ten hold approximately 46%. The material sequenced was memory CD8+ T cells sorted from blood. The receptors were gathered from a young man in good health. CDR3s include the opening cysteine and the closing phenylalanine or tryptophan. The order of the fields is CDR3 protein, CDR3 DNA, clone size, J gene, V gene, D gene. The D gene is left open where the match is weak. Size is omitted from some rows. Given values are once, few, many or a class for expanded clones.

CDR3aa: CASSLLEAGVGYNEQFF
CDR3nt: TGTGCCAGCAGTTTATTGGAGGCGGGAGTGGGTTACAATGAGCAGTTCTTC
abundance: .
j_gene: TRBJ2-1
v_gene: TRBV27
d_gene: TRBD2

CDR3aa: CASSAGTSGSYEQYF
CDR3nt: TGTGCCAGCAGCGCCGGTACTAGCGGCTCCTACGAGCAGTACTTC
abundance: .
j_gene: TRBJ2-7
v_gene: TRBV6-5
d_gene: TRBD2

CDR3aa: CASSPSRDSNQPQHF
CDR3nt: TGTGCCAGTAGTCCGTCCAGAGATAGCAATCAGCCCCAGCATTTT
abundance: few
j_gene: TRBJ1-5
v_gene: TRBV19
d_gene: .

CDR3aa: CASSVGQNEQFF
CDR3nt: TGTGCCAGCAGCGTAGGACAGAATGAGCAGTTCTTC
abundance: .
j_gene: TRBJ2-1
v_gene: TRBV9
d_gene: .

CDR3aa: CASSKEDGTSGSWNYEQYF
CDR3nt: TGTGCCAGCAGCAAAGAGGACGGGACTAGCGGGAGCTGGAACTACGAGCAGTACTTC
abundance: .
j_gene: TRBJ2-7
v_gene: TRBV21-1
d_gene: .

CDR3aa: CASSPRFGGGPETQYF
CDR3nt: TGTGCCAGCAGCCCCAGGTTTGGGGGAGGGCCAGAGACCCAGTACTTC
abundance: many
j_gene: TRBJ2-5
v_gene: TRBV9
d_gene: TRBD2

CDR3aa: CASSSGQGPEAFF
CDR3nt: TGCGCCAGCAGCTCCGGACAGGGACCTGAAGCTTTCTTT
abundance: once
j_gene: TRBJ1-1
v_gene: TRBV5-1
d_gene: TRBD1

CDR3aa: CAWNRGYGYTF
CDR3nt: TGTGCCTGGAACAGGGGATACGGCTACACCTTC
abundance: .
j_gene: TRBJ1-2
v_gene: TRBV30
d_gene: TRBD1

CDR3aa: CASSQERTGGTGELFF
CDR3nt: TGCGCCAGCAGCCAAGAAAGGACAGGGGGCACCGGGGAGCTGTTTTTT
abundance: .
j_gene: TRBJ2-2
v_gene: TRBV4-3
d_gene: TRBD1

CDR3aa: CASSWGDPDTQYF
CDR3nt: TGCGCCAGCAGCTGGGGGGACCCAGATACGCAGTATTTT
abundance: .
j_gene: TRBJ2-3
v_gene: TRBV4-1
d_gene: .

CDR3aa: CASSYKREPPYNEQFF
CDR3nt: TGTGCCAGCAGTTACAAACGGGAGCCACCATACAATGAGCAGTTCTTC
abundance: .
j_gene: TRBJ2-1
v_gene: TRBV6-5
d_gene: .

CDR3aa: CASSRLENPFYEQYF
CDR3nt: TGTGCCAGCAGCCGACTAGAAAACCCATTCTACGAGCAGTACTTC
abundance: .
j_gene: TRBJ2-7
v_gene: TRBV6-1
d_gene: .

CDR3aa: CASSESGQAFGYTF
CDR3nt: TGTGCCAGCAGTGAATCCGGACAGGCCTTTGGCTACACCTTC
abundance: .
j_gene: TRBJ1-2
v_gene: TRBV25-1
d_gene: TRBD1

CDR3aa: CASRPAGVPYEQYF
CDR3nt: TGTGCCAGCAGGCCAGCCGGGGTACCCTACGAGCAGTACTTC
abundance: .
j_gene: TRBJ2-7
v_gene: TRBV2
d_gene: .

CDR3aa: CAWSVKSVREYSDTQYF
CDR3nt: TGTGCCTGGAGTGTAAAATCGGTCCGGGAGTATTCAGATACGCAGTATTTT
abundance: .
j_gene: TRBJ2-3
v_gene: TRBV30
d_gene: .

CDR3aa: CASSLRAESNTGELFF
CDR3nt: TGTGCCAGCAGCTTGCGAGCGGAGTCGAACACCGGGGAGCTGTTTTTT
abundance: .
j_gene: TRBJ2-2
v_gene: TRBV7-9
d_gene: .

CDR3aa: CASSYSMGTRRNIQYF
CDR3nt: TGTGCCAGCAGTTACTCGATGGGGACCCGAAGAAACATTCAGTACTTC
abundance: .
j_gene: TRBJ2-4
v_gene: TRBV6-5
d_gene: .

CDR3aa: CASSEGQGVSYNEQFF
CDR3nt: TGTGCCAGCAGTGAAGGACAGGGGGTCTCCTACAATGAGCAGTTCTTC
abundance: .
j_gene: TRBJ2-1
v_gene: TRBV6-1
d_gene: TRBD1

CDR3aa: CSKSGELLHGANVLTF
CDR3nt: TGCAGCAAAAGCGGGGAATTGCTTCACGGGGCCAACGTCCTGACTTTC
abundance: .
j_gene: TRBJ2-6
v_gene: TRBV29-1
d_gene: TRBD2

CDR3aa: CASSLDHPGAFF
CDR3nt: TGTGCCAGCAGCTTAGATCACCCGGGAGCTTTCTTT
abundance: .
j_gene: TRBJ1-1
v_gene: TRBV7-9
d_gene: .